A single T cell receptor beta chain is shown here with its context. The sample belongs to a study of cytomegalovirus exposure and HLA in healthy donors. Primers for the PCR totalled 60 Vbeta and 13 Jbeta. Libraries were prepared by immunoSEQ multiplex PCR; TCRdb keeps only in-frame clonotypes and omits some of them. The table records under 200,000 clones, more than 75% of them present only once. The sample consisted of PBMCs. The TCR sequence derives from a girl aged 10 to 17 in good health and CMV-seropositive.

CDR3 sequence (DNA): TGTGCCAGCAGTTATTTGGGTCCTAGCCGGGAGACCCAGTACTTC. Amino acids: CASSYLGPSRETQYF. V usage is TRBV6-5 and J usage is TRBJ2-5, with D possibly being TRBD2 (5 bases). The CDR3 spans 15 residues. Trimming took off 3 bases at V and 5 bases at J, with 16 bases between the two ends. Germline CDR1 is MNHEY and CDR2 is SVGAGI.